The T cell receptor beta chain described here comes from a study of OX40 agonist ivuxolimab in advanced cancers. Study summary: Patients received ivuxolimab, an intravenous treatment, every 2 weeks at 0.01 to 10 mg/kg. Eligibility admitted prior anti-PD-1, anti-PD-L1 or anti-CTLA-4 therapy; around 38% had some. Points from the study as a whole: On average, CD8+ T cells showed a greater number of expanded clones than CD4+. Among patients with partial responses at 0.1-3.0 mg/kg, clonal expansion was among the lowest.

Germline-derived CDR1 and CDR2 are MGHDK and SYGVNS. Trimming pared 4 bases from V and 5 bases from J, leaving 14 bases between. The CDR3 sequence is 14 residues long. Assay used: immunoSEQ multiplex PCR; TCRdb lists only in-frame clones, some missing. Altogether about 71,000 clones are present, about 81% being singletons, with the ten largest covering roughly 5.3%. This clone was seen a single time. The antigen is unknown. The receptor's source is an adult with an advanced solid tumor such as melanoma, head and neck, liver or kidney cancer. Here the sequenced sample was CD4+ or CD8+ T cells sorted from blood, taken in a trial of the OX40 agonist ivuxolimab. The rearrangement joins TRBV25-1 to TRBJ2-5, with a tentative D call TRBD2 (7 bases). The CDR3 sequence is CASSVRGAGETQYF. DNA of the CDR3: TGTGCCAGCAGTGTCCGGGGGGCTGGGGAGACCCAGTACTTC.